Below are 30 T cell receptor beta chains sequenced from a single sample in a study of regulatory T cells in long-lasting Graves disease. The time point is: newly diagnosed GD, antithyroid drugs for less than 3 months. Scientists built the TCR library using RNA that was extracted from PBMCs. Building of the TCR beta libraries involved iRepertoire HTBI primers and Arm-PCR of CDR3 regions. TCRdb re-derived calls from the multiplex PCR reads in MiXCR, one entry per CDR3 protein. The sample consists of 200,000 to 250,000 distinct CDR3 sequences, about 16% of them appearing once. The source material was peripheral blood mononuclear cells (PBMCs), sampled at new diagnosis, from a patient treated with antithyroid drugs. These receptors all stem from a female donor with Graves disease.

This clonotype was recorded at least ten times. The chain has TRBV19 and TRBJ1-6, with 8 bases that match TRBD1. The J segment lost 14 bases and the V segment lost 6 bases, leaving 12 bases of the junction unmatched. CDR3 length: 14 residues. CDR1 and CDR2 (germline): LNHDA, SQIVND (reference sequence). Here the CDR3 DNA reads TGTGCCAGTAGCCCACGACAGGGGTTCCCCACCCTCCACTTT. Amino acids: CASSPRQGFPTLHF.

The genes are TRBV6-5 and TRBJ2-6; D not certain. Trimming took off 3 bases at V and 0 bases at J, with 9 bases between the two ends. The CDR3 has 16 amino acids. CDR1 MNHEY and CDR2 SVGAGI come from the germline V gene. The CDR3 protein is CASSYSVHSGANVLTF. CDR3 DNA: TGTGCCAGCAGTTATTCGGTCCACTCTGGGGCCAACGTCCTGACTTTC.

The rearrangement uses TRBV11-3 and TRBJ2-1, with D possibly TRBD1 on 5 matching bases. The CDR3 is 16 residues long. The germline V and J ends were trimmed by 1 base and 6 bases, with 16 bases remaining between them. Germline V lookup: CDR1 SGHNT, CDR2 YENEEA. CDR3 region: CASSLGSAGWGNEQFF. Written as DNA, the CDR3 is TGTGCCAGCAGCTTAGGTTCTGCAGGGTGGGGCAATGAGCAGTTCTTC.

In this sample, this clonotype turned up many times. CDR3 nucleotide sequence: TGTGCCAGCAGGGGACAGAACACTGAAGCTTTCTTT. Protein sequence: CASRGQNTEAFF. The chain couples TRBV7-9 to TRBJ1-1; a possible D gene is TRBD1 (6 bases). The CDR3 covers 12 residues. The germline V gene has CDR1 SEHNR and CDR2 FQNEAQ (reference sequence). Trimming shortened V by 6 bases and J by 1 base, and 6 bases separated the two germline ends.

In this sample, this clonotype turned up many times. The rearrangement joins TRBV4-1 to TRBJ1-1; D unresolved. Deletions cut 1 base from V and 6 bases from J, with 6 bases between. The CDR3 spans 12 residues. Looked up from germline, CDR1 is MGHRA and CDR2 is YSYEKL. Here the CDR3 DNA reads TGCGCCAGCAGCCAAGGAGAATCTGAAGCTTTCTTT. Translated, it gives CASSQGESEAFF.

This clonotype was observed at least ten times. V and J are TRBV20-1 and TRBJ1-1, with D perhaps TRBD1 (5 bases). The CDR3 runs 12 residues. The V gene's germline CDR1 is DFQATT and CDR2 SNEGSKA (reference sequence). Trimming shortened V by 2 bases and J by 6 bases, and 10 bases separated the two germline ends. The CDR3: CSARLGLSEAFF. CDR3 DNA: TGCAGTGCTAGACTGGGACTATCTGAAGCTTTCTTT.

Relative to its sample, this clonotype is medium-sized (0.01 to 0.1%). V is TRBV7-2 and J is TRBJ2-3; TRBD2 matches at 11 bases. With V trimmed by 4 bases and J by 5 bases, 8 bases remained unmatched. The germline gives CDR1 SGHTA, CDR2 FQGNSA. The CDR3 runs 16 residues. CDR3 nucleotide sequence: TGTGCCAGCAGCTCCCTTAGCGGGAGGGCCGGAGATACGCAGTATTTT. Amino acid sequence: CASSSLSGRAGDTQYF.

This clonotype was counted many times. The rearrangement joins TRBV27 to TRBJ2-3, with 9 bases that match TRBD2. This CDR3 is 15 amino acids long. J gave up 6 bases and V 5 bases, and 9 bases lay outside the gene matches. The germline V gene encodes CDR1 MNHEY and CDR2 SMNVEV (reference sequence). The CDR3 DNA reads TGTGCCAGCAGTCCTTTTAGCGGGAGTTCGGATACGCAGTATTTT. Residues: CASSPFSGSSDTQYF.

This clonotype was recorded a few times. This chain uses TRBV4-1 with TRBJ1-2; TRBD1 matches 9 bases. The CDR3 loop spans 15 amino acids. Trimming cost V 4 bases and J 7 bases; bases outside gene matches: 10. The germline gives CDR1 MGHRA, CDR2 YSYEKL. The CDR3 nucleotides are TGCGCCAGCAGCCCCCCCGTCGAGGGACAGGGTGGCTACACCTTC. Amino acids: CASSPPVEGQGGYTF.

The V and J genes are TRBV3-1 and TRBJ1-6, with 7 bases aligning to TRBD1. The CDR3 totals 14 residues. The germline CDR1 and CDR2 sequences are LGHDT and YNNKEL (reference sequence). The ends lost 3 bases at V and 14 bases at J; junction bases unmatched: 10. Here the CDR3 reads CASSQDRQGRTLHF. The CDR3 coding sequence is TGTGCCAGCAGCCAGGATAGACAGGGAAGAACCCTCCACTTT.

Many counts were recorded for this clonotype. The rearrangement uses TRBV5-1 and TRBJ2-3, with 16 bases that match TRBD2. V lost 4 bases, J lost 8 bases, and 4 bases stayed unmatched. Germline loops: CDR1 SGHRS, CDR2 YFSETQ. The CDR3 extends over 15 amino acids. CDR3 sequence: CASSRGTSGRGTQYF. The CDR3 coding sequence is TGCGCCAGCAGCCGGGGGACTAGCGGGAGGGGTACGCAGTATTTT.

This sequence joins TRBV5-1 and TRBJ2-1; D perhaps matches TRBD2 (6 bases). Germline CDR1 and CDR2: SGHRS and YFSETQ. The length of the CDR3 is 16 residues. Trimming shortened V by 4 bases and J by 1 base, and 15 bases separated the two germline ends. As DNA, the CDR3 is TGCGCCAGCAGCCCCAGTGGGGGGATTTCCTACAATGAGCAGTTCTTC. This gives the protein CASSPSGGISYNEQFF.

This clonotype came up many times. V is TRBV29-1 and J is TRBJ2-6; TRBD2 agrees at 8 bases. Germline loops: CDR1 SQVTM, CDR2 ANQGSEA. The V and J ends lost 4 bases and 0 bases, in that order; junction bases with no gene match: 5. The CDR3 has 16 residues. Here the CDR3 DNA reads TGCAGCGTTGGTTCGGCGGGAGGCTCTGGGGCCAACGTCCTGACTTTC. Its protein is CSVGSAGGSGANVLTF.

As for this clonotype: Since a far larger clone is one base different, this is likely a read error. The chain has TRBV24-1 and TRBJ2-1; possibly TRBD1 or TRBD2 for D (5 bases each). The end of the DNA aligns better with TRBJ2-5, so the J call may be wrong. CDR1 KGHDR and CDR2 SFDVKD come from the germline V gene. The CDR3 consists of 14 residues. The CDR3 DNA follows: TGTGCCACCAGTGACCCCGGACGGGGCAAGACCCAGTACTTC. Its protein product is CATSDPGRGKTQYF.

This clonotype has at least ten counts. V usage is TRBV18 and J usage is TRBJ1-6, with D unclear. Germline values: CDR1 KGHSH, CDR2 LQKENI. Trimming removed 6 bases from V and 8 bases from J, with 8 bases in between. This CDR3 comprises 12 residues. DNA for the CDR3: TGTGCCAGCTCCCAGGACGATTCACCCCTCCACTTT. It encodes CASSQDDSPLHF. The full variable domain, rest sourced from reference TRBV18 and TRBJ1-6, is NAGVMQNPRHLVRRRGQEARLRCSPMKGHSHVYWYRQLPEEGLKFMVYLQKENIIDESGMPKERFSAEFPKEGPSILRIQQVVRGDSAAYFCASSQDDSPLHFGNGTRLTVT.

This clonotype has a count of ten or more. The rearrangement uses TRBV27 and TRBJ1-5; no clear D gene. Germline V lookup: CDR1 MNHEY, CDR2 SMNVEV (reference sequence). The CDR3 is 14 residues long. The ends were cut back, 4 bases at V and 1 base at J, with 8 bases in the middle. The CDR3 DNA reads TGTGCCAGCAGTTCACGGGTCAGCAATCAGCCCCAGCATTTT. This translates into CASSSRVSNQPQHF.

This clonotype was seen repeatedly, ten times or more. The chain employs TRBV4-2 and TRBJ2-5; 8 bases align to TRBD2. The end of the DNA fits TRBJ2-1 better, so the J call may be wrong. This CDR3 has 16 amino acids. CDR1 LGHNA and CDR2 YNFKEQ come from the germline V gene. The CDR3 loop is CASSQDASGLNNEQFF. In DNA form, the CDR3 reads TGTGCCAGCAGCCAAGATGCTAGCGGGCTAAACAATGAGCAGTTCTTC.

The chain's CDR3 is CASVSRDSPDTGELFF. The CDR3 DNA follows: TGTGCCAGCGTTTCCCGGGACTCTCCGGACACCGGGGAGCTGTTTTTT. This chain joins TRBV12-3 or TRBV12-4 and TRBJ2-2, with D possibly matching TRBD2 (6 bases). The CDR3 has 16 residues. V lost 8 bases, J lost 3 bases, and 19 bases lay in between.

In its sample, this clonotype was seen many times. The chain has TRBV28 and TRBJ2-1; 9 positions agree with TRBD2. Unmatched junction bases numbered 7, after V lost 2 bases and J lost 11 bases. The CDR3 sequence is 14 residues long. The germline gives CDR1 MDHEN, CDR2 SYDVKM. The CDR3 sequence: CASSLAGGDRKQFF. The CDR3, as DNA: TGTGCCAGCAGTTTAGCGGGAGGGGACCGGAAGCAGTTCTTC.

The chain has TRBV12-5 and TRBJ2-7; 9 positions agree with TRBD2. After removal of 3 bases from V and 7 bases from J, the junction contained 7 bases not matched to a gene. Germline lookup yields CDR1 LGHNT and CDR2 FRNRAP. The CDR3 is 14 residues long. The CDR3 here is CASGFGTSRREQYF. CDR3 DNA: TGTGCTAGTGGTTTCGGGACTAGCAGGAGAGAGCAGTACTTC.

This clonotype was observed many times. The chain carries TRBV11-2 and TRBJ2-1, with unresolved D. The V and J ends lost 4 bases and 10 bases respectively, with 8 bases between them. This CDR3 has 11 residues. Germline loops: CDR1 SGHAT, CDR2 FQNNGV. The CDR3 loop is CASSSGREQFF. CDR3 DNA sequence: TGTGCCAGCAGCTCTGGGCGCGAGCAGTTCTTC.

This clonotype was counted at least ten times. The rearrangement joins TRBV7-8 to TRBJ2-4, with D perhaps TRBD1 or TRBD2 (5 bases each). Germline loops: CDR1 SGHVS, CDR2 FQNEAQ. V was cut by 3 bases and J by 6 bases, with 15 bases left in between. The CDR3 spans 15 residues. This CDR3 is CASSFSGTELNIQYF. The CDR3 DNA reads TGTGCCAGCAGCTTTTCCGGGACGGAGTTAAACATTCAGTACTTC. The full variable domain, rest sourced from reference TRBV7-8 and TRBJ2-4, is GAGVSQSPRYKVAKRGQDVALRCDPISGHVSLFWYQQALGQGPEFLTYFQNEAQLDKSGLPSDRFFAERPEGSVSTLKIQRTQQEDSAVYLCASSFSGTELNIQYFGAGTRLSVL.

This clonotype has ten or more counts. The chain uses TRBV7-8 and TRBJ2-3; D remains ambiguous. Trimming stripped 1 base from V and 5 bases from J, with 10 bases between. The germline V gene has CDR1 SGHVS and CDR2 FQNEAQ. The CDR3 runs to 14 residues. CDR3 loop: CASSLVSREDTQYF. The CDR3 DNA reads TGTGCCAGCAGCTTAGTGTCGCGTGAAGATACGCAGTATTTT. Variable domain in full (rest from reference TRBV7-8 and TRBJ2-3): GAGVSQSPRYKVAKRGQDVALRCDPISGHVSLFWYQQALGQGPEFLTYFQNEAQLDKSGLPSDRFFAERPEGSVSTLKIQRTQQEDSAVYLCASSLVSREDTQYFGPGTRLTVL.

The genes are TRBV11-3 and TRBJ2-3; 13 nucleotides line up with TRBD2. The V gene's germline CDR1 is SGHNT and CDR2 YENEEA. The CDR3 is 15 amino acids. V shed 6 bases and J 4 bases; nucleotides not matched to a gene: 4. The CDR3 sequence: CASRGTSGRADTQYF. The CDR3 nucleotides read TGTGCCAGCAGGGGAACTAGCGGGAGGGCAGATACGCAGTATTTT.

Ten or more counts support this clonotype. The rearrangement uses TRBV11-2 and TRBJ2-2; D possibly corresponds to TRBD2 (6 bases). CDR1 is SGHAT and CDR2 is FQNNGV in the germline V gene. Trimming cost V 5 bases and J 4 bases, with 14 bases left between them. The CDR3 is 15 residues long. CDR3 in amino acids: CASSNTGESTGELFF. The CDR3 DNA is TGTGCCAGCAGCAATACGGGGGAGAGCACCGGGGAGCTGTTTTTT.

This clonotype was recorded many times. The CDR3 region is CASSLRARSYEQYF. The CDR3 coding sequence is TGTGCCAGCAGTTTAAGAGCCCGTTCCTACGAGCAGTACTTC. The V gene is TRBV28, the J gene TRBJ2-7; D is undetermined. The CDR3 spans 14 residues. The ends were cut back, 2 bases at V and 1 base at J, with 9 bases in the middle. From germline, CDR1 is MDHEN and CDR2 SYDVKM.

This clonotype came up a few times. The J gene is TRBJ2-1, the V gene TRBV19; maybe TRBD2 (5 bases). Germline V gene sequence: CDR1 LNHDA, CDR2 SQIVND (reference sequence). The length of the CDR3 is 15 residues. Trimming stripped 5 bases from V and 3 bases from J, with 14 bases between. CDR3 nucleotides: TGTGCCAGTAGTCCATCACTAGGCAACTACAATGAGCAGTTCTTC. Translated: CASSPSLGNYNEQFF. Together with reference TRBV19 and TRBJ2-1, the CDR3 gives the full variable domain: DGGITQSPKYLFRKEGQNVTLSCEQNLNHDAMYWYRQDPGQGLRLIYYSQIVNDFQKGDIAEGYSVSREKKESFPLTVTSAQKNPTAFYLCASSPSLGNYNEQFFGPGTRLTVL.

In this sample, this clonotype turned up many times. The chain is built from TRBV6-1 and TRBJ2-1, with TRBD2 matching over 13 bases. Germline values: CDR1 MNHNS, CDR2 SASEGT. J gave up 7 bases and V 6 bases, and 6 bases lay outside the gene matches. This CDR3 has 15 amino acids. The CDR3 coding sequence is TGTGCCAGCAGGCGGACTAGCGGGGGCAGGAATGAGCAGTTCTTC. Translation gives CASRRTSGGRNEQFF.

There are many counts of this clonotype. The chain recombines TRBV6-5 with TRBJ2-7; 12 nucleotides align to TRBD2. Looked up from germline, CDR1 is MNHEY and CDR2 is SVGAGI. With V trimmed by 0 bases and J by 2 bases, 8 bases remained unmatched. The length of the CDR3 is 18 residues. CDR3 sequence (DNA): TGTGCCAGCAGTTACTCCTTACTACCTAGCGGGAGGGCCTACGAGCAGTACTTC. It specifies CASSYSLLPSGRAYEQYF.

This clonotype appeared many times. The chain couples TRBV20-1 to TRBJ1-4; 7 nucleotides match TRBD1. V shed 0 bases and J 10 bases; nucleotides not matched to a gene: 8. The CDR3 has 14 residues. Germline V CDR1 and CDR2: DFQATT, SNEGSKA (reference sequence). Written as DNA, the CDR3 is TGCAGTGCTAGAGATACGGGCCAGGGGGGAAAACTGTTTTTT. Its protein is CSARDTGQGGKLFF.